This passage covers 27 T cell receptor beta chains from one sample sequenced in a study of spatial heterogeneity in lung cancer. TCRdb itself ran the 5' RACE reads through MiXCR, one entry per CDR3 protein. The sample carries more than 9,500 distinct CDR3 sequences, approximately 15% recorded once. Time point noted: sample taken at primary tumor resection. No cell sorting; template was whole RNA from tumor, lung tissue or PBMC. Sequencing was performed on PBMCs, taken at surgery. The receptors derive from a male donor with early-stage non-small cell lung cancer.

The chain carries TRBV14 and TRBJ2-7; D assignment may be TRBD1 or TRBD2 (5 bases each). The CDR3 extends over 14 amino acids. Germline CDR1 reads SGHDN; CDR2 reads FVKESK. V was clipped by 0 bases and J by 5 bases, with 11 bases between them. CDR3 bases: TGTGCCAGCAGCCAAGATTGGGGGAAGGACGAGCAGTACTTC. It yields the protein CASSQDWGKDEQYF.

There are a few counts of this clonotype. The chain combines TRBV7-2 with TRBJ2-1; D may be TRBD2 (6 bases). The germline gives CDR1 SGHTA, CDR2 FQGNSA. V lost 5 bases and J 8 bases, leaving 13 bases between the germline ends. The CDR3 is 13 residues long. The CDR3 DNA reads TGTGCCAGCAGCGGGACCACTAGCTATGAGCAGTTCTTC. Its protein product is CASSGTTSYEQFF.

The table lists this clonotype with a few counts. V usage is TRBV28 and J usage is TRBJ1-5; tentative D call: TRBD1 (6 bases). The length of the CDR3 is 15 residues. V was trimmed by 6 bases and J by 9 bases, leaving 21 bases between them. Germline values: CDR1 MDHEN, CDR2 SYDVKM. The chain's CDR3 is CASRDTGSYRGPQHF. The CDR3 DNA reads TGTGCCAGCAGGGATACAGGGTCCTACCGGGGGCCCCAGCATTTT. The full variable domain, with the rest looked up from reference TRBV28 and TRBJ1-5, is DVKVTQSSRYLVKRTGEKVFLECVQDMDHENMFWYRQDPGLGLRLIYFSYDVKMKEKGDIPEGYSVSREKKERFSLILESASTNQTSMYLCASRDTGSYRGPQHFGDGTRLSIL.

This chain joins TRBV6-5 and TRBJ2-5; D is possibly TRBD1 or TRBD2 (5 bases each). The CDR3 totals 14 residues. V was shortened by 3 bases and J by 5 bases, with 13 bases between the two germline ends. Germline CDR1 is MNHEY and CDR2 is SVGAGI. CDR3 residues: CASSYIGTGETQYF. Here the CDR3 DNA reads TGTGCCAGCAGTTATATCGGGACCGGGGAGACCCAGTACTTC.

Within the sample, this clonotype is medium-sized (0.01 to 0.1%). The V gene is TRBV27, the J gene TRBJ2-3; 12 nucleotides match TRBD2. From germline, CDR1 is MNHEY and CDR2 SMNVEV (reference sequence). This CDR3 is 18 amino acids long. V dropped 6 bases and J dropped 2; count of bases not matched to a gene: 12. CDR3 coding DNA: TGTGCCAGCAGCGACGGGACGGGACTAGCGGGTTACACAGATACGCAGTATTTT. It specifies CASSDGTGLAGYTDTQYF.

In its sample, this clonotype was seen a few times. The chain links TRBV5-4 to TRBJ1-1; tentatively, D is TRBD1 (5 bases). Trimming cost V 4 bases and J 2 bases, with 12 bases left between them. This CDR3 spans 14 amino acids. CDR1 and CDR2 from the germline V gene are SGHNT and YYREEE (reference sequence). The CDR3 coding sequence is TGTGCCAGCAGCCAGACAGAGAGTAACACTGAAGCTTTCTTT. Protein: CASSQTESNTEAFF. Drawing the rest from reference TRBV5-4 and TRBJ1-1, the complete variable domain is ETGVTQSPTHLIKTRGQQVTLRCSSQSGHNTVSWYQQALGQGPQFIFQYYREEENGRGNFPPRFSGLQFPNYSSELNVNALELDDSALYLCASSQTESNTEAFFGQGTRLTVV.

This clonotype was seen repeatedly, ten times or more. The rearrangement links TRBV4-1 to TRBJ2-2, with 8 bases lining up with TRBD2. This CDR3 contains 16 residues. From germline, CDR1 is MGHRA and CDR2 YSYEKL. Losses at the gene ends were 4 bases for V and 1 base for J; bases not matched to a gene: 5. CDR3 region: CASSLGLAVNTGELFF. In DNA, the CDR3 is TGCGCCAGCAGCCTTGGACTAGCAGTGAACACCGGGGAGCTGTTTTTT.

This chain connects TRBV11-2 to TRBJ2-7, with a tentative D call TRBD1 (6 bases). The CDR3 contains 17 residues. CDR1 is SGHAT and CDR2 is FQNNGV in the germline V gene. V was cut by 5 bases and J by 2 bases, with 22 bases left in between. CDR3 loop: CASSALLRTWGPYEQYF. The CDR3 DNA is TGTGCCAGCAGCGCGCTTCTCCGGACCTGGGGGCCCTACGAGCAGTACTTC.

This clonotype was seen a few times. In DNA, the CDR3 is TGTGCCAGCAGTTTTCGTTGGACTGGAAACACCATATATTTT. It is translated as CASSFRWTGNTIYF. The chain uses TRBV28 and TRBJ1-3; D remains ambiguous. The CDR3 spans 14 residues. CDR1 is MDHEN, CDR2 SYDVKM, per germline. Trimming left V 3 bases short and J 2 bases short, with 8 bases between.

This sequence joins TRBV28 and TRBJ1-2; D may be TRBD1 (6 bases). V lost 6 bases to trimming and J lost 2 bases, with 13 bases between them. The CDR3 contains 14 residues. CDR1 and CDR2 (germline): MDHEN, SYDVKM. The CDR3 protein is CASRSFTGNYGYTF. DNA for the CDR3: TGTGCCAGCAGATCCTTCACAGGGAACTATGGCTACACCTTC.

This clonotype came up a few times. The gene calls are TRBV18 and TRBJ2-7; 9 positions agree with TRBD1. V lost 5 bases and J lost 4; bases outside the gene matches: 12. CDR1 is KGHSH, CDR2 LQKENI, per germline. The CDR3 covers 16 residues. The CDR3 sequence: CASSLPPGQGAYEQYF. CDR3 nucleotide sequence: TGTGCCAGCTCATTACCACCGGGACAGGGTGCGTACGAGCAGTACTTC.

This clonotype has at least ten counts. This sequence joins TRBV7-3 and TRBJ2-1; 8 bases are shared with TRBD2. Germline trimming cut 3 bases from V and 2 bases from J; bases unmatched to any gene: 0. CDR3 length equals 14 residues. The V gene's germline CDR1 is SGHTA and CDR2 FQGTGA. The CDR3, as DNA: TGTGCCAGCAGCTTGGGACTAGCCTACAATGAGCAGTTCTTC. The encoded protein is CASSLGLAYNEQFF.

The chain is built from TRBV6-6 and TRBJ1-2; TRBD1 might be the D (5 bases). Germline values: CDR1 MNHNY, CDR2 SVGAGI (reference sequence). This CDR3 comprises 15 residues. Trimming removed 0 bases from V and 2 bases from J, with 10 bases in between. CDR3 loop: CASSYSVGGNYGYTF. In nucleotides, the CDR3 is TGTGCCAGCAGTTACTCGGTGGGGGGAAACTATGGCTACACCTTC.

The J gene is TRBJ2-7, the V gene TRBV27; D remains ambiguous. The CDR3 contains 10 residues. V shed 8 bases and J shed 9 bases, with 11 bases lying between them. From germline, CDR1 is MNHEY and CDR2 SMNVEV (reference sequence). This CDR3 reads CASFDPRQYF. The CDR3, as DNA: TGTGCCAGCTTTGACCCTCGGCAGTACTTC.

This clonotype was detected many times. The chain combines TRBV18 with TRBJ1-5; possibly TRBD1 for D (5 bases). Germline values: CDR1 KGHSH, CDR2 LQKENI. V lost 6 bases to trimming and J lost 7 bases, with 13 bases between them. The CDR3 runs to 13 residues. The CDR3 coding sequence is TGTGCCAGCTCTTTCACAGGAGAGCAGCCCCAGCATTTT. As protein: CASSFTGEQPQHF. The full variable domain, in which reference TRBV18 and TRBJ1-5 provide the parts outside the CDR3, is NAGVMQNPRHLVRRRGQEARLRCSPMKGHSHVYWYRQLPEEGLKFMVYLQKENIIDESGMPKERFSAEFPKEGPSILRIQQVVRGDSAAYFCASSFTGEQPQHFGDGTRLSIL.

The V call is TRBV20-1, the J call TRBJ2-3; 9 bases line up with TRBD2. With V trimmed by 5 bases and J by 0 bases, 6 bases remained unmatched. The CDR3 has 15 amino acids. Germline CDR1 is DFQATT and CDR2 is SNEGSKA (reference sequence). This CDR3 reads CSAVNAGGSTDTQYF. CDR3 in DNA: TGCAGTGCTGTTAATGCGGGGGGGAGCACAGATACGCAGTATTTT.

This rearrangement joins TRBV4-1 to TRBJ2-7; 8 bases align to TRBD2. Germline V gene lookup returns CDR1 MGHRA and CDR2 YSYEKL. V trimming: 0 bases; J trimming: 0 bases; junction bases outside the gene matches: 4. The CDR3 is 16 amino acids. The CDR3 loop is CASSQERSGGSYEQYF. CDR3 nucleotide sequence: TGCGCCAGCAGCCAAGAAAGAAGCGGGGGCTCCTACGAGCAGTACTTC.

There are a few counts of this clonotype. CDR3 in DNA: TGTGCCAGCAGCTTATTAGGGACGCAGGGAGCCAAAAACATTCAGTACTTC. This codes for CASSLLGTQGAKNIQYF. The V call is TRBV7-9, the J call TRBJ2-4; D possibly matches TRBD1 or TRBD2 (5 bases each). There are 17 residues in the CDR3. V gave up 2 bases and J gave up 0 bases, with 14 bases separating them. Looked up from germline, CDR1 is SEHNR and CDR2 is FQNEAQ (reference sequence).

This clonotype was observed at least ten times. V gene TRBV19 combines with J gene TRBJ2-1; the match to TRBD2 covers 11 bases. The junction had 9 bases not matched to a gene; V was cut back by 3 bases and J by 8 bases. Germline V CDR1 and CDR2: LNHDA, SQIVND (reference sequence). The CDR3 is 16 amino acids. This CDR3 is CASSILGTSGIDEQFF. The CDR3 region has the DNA TGTGCCAGTAGTATCCTCGGGACTAGCGGTATCGATGAGCAGTTCTTC.

This clonotype appeared a few times. The chain uses TRBV7-9 and TRBJ1-1; D unclear. Germline CDR1 reads SEHNR; CDR2 reads FQNEAQ (reference sequence). Trimming removed 3 bases from V and 5 bases from J, with 4 bases in between. The CDR3 consists of 11 residues. The CDR3 reads CASSFRTEAFF. Written as DNA, the CDR3 is TGTGCCAGCAGCTTCAGAACTGAAGCTTTCTTT.

The chain links TRBV28 to TRBJ2-1; TRBD2 matches 10 bases. V shed 5 bases and J 4 bases; nucleotides not matched to a gene: 5. Germline CDR1 MDHEN, CDR2 SYDVKM. This CDR3 has 15 residues. The CDR3 nucleotides are TGTGCCAGCAGTGGAGCGGGAGGGGGGTACAATGAGCAGTTCTTC. As protein: CASSGAGGGYNEQFF.

This clonotype was seen many times. The chain has TRBV27 and TRBJ1-1; 8 bases line up with TRBD1. The junction had 1 base not matched to a gene; V was cut back by 1 base and J by 3 bases. There are 14 residues in the CDR3. Germline values: CDR1 MNHEY, CDR2 SMNVEV (reference sequence). The DNA of the CDR3 is TGTGCCAGCAGTTTATACAGGGGGGACACTGAAGCTTTCTTT. Protein: CASSLYRGDTEAFF.

The V and J genes are TRBV6-2 or TRBV6-3 and TRBJ1-1; D is unresolved. The CDR3 covers 11 residues. In germline, CDR1 is MNHEY, CDR2 SVGEGT. The germline V and J ends were trimmed by 7 bases and 11 bases, with 14 bases remaining between them. In DNA, the CDR3 is TGTGCCAGCATGGAAAGGGTTCATGCTTTCTTT. This translates into CASMERVHAFF.

J is TRBJ2-1 and V is TRBV5-1; D is ambiguous. The length of the CDR3 is 17 residues. V dropped 1 base and J dropped 1 base, with 15 bases sitting between them. The germline V gene has CDR1 SGHRS and CDR2 YFSETQ. CDR3 loop: CASSLIFEESSYNEQFF. CDR3 nucleotide sequence: TGCGCCAGCAGCTTGATCTTTGAGGAGAGTTCCTACAATGAGCAGTTCTTC.

Worth noting for this clonotype: The junction shows a germline mismatch at one end, possibly a read error. V is TRBV6-6 and J is TRBJ1-1; 7 bases fit TRBD1. The length of the CDR3 is 15 residues. Germline CDR1 is MNHNY and CDR2 is SVGAGI (reference sequence). The CDR3 bases are TGTGCCAGCAGTTACTTTCCGGGACAGCCAAACCCCTTTGTCTTT. This gives the protein CASSYFPGQPNPFVF.

The rearrangement joins TRBV19 to TRBJ1-5, with 8 nucleotides matching TRBD1. V lost 5 bases to trimming and J lost 7 bases; unmatched junction nucleotides: 13. The CDR3 spans 16 residues. The germline gives CDR1 LNHDA, CDR2 SQIVND (reference sequence). The chain's CDR3 is CASSPGRTGIWQPQHF. CDR3 DNA: TGTGCCAGTAGTCCCGGACGGACAGGGATCTGGCAGCCCCAGCATTTT.

As regards this clonotype: This may be a read error: a much more frequent sequence differs by one nucleotide. The gene calls are TRBV19 and TRBJ1-5; 7 nucleotides agree with TRBD1. There are 14 residues in the CDR3. The germline V gene encodes CDR1 LNHDA and CDR2 SQIVND (reference sequence). After removal of 5 bases from V and 6 bases from J, the junction contained 7 bases not matched to a gene. This chain's CDR3 is CASSVGQNIQPQHF. CDR3 sequence (DNA): TGTGCCAGTAGTGTGGGACAGAACATTCAGCCCCAGCATTTT.